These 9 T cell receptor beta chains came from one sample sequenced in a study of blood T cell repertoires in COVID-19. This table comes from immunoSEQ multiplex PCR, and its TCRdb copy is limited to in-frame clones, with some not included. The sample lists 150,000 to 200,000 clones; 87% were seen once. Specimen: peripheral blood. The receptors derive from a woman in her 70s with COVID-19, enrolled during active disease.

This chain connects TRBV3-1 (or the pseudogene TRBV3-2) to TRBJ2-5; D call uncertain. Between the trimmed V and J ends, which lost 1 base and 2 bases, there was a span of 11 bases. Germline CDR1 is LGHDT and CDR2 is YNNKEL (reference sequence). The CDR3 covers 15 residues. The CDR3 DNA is TGTGCCAGCAGCCAAGGGCGGCTTTTTCAAGAGACCCAGTACTTC. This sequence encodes CASSQGRLFQETQYF.

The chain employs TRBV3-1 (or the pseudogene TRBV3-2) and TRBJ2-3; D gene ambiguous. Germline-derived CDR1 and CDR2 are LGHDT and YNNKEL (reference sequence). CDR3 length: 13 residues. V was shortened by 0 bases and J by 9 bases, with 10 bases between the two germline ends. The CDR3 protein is CASSQDLTQTQYF. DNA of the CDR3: TGTGCCAGCAGCCAAGACCTAACACAGACGCAGTATTTT.

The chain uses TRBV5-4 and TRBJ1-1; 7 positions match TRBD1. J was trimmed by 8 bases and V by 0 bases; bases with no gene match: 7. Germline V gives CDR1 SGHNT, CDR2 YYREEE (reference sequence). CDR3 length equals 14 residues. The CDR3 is CASSLGTGRLEAFF. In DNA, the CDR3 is TGTGCCAGCAGCTTGGGGACAGGTCGATTAGAAGCTTTCTTT.

CDR3 sequence reads: CASSETSGSSYEQYF. CDR3 in DNA: TGTGCCAGCAGTGAAACTAGCGGGAGCTCCTACGAGCAGTACTTC. This rearrangement joins TRBV2 to TRBJ2-7, with 11 bases matching TRBD2. J lost 0 bases, V lost 2 bases, and 0 bases had no gene match. The germline gives CDR1 SNHLY, CDR2 FYNNEI. The CDR3 contains 15 residues. The full variable domain, in which reference TRBV2 and TRBJ2-7 provide the parts outside the CDR3, is EPEVTQTPSHQVTQMGQEVILRCVPISNHLYFYWYRQILGQKVEFLVSFYNNEISEKSEIFDDQFSVERPDGSNFTLKIRSTKLEDSAMYFCASSETSGSSYEQYFGPGTRLTVT.

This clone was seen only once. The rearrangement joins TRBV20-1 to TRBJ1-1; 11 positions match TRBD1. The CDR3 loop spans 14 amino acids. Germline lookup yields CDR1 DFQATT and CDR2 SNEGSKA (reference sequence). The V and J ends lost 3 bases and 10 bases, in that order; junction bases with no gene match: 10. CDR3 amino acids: CSASFGSGTGGAFF. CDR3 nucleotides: TGCAGTGCTAGTTTTGGGAGCGGGACAGGGGGAGCTTTCTTT.

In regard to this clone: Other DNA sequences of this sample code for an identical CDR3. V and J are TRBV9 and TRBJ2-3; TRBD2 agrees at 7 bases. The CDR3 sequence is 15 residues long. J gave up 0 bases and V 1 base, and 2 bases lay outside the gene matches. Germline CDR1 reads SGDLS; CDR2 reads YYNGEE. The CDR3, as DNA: TGTGCCAGCAGCGTATGGGGGGGTAGCACAGATACGCAGTATTTT. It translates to CASSVWGGSTDTQYF.

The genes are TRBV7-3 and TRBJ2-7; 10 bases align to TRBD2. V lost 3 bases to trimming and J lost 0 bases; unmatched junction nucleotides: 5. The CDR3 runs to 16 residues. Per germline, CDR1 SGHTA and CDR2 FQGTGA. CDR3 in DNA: TGTGCCAGCAGCTTCCTAGCGGGAGAGGCCTCCTACGAGCAGTACTTC. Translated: CASSFLAGEASYEQYF.

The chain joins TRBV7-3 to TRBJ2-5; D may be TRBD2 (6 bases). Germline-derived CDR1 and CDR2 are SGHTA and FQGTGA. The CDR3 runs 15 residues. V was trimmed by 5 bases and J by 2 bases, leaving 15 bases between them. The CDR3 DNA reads TGTGCCAGCAGCCAAATGGGAGGAGGACAAGAGACCCAGTACTTC. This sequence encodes CASSQMGGGQETQYF.

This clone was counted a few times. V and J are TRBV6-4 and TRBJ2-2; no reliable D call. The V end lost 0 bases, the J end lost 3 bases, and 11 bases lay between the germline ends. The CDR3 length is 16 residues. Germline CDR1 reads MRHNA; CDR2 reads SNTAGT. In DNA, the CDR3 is TGTGCCAGCAGTGACTCAGATGGGCCCCACACCGGGGAGCTGTTTTTT. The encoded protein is CASSDSDGPHTGELFF.